Below are 32 T cell receptor beta chains sequenced from a single sample in a study of blood T cell repertoires in COVID-19. Sequencing used immunoSEQ multiplex PCR; TCRdb keeps in-frame clones, though not all of them. The sample yields some 450,000 clones, around nine tenths seen once. The sample consisted of peripheral blood. Receptors were obtained from a man younger than 35 with COVID-19, enrolled during active disease.

This clone has only a few counts. An end of the junction does not agree with germline; a read error may underlie this. The genes are TRBV6-5 and TRBJ2-7, with TRBD2 matching over 7 bases. The CDR3 totals 14 residues. Germline-derived CDR1 and CDR2 are MNHEY and SVGAGI. CDR3 residues: CASSYSGGSSEQYF. Written as DNA, the CDR3 is TGTGCCAGCAGTTACTCGGGGGGGTCCTCCGAGCAGTACTTC.

The genes are TRBV12-3 or TRBV12-4 and TRBJ2-3; unclear D gene. The CDR3 consists of 11 residues. Trimming left V 3 bases short and J 6 bases short, with 4 bases between. CDR3 nucleotide sequence: TGTGCCAGCAGTTTCGGGGATACGCAGTATTTT. This gives the protein CASSFGDTQYF.

This clone was seen just once. The V gene is TRBV6-4, the J gene TRBJ1-6; D gene ambiguous. Per the germline V gene, CDR1 is MRHNA and CDR2 is SNTAGT. Trimming removed 2 bases from V and 5 bases from J, with 7 bases in between. This CDR3 has 14 residues. In DNA form, the CDR3 reads TGTGCCAGCAGTGACAGCGATAATAATTCACCCCTCCACTTT. It encodes CASSDSDNNSPLHF.

The genes are TRBV18 and TRBJ2-2; D may be TRBD2 (6 bases). CDR3 length: 14 residues. Trimming removed 3 bases at V and 3 bases at J, with 8 bases between. Germline V lookup: CDR1 KGHSH, CDR2 LQKENI. CDR3 amino acids: CASSPRDYTGELFF. In DNA, the CDR3 is TGTGCCAGCTCACCCCGGGACTACACCGGGGAGCTGTTTTTT.

This chain connects TRBV2 to TRBJ2-1; 8 bases agree with TRBD1. CDR3 length equals 16 residues. J lost 5 bases, V lost 4 bases, and 10 bases had no gene match. The V gene's germline CDR1 is SNHLY and CDR2 FYNNEI. The CDR3 here is CASSGGQGRRHNEQFF. CDR3 sequence (DNA): TGTGCCAGCAGTGGCGGACAGGGCCGGAGGCACAATGAGCAGTTCTTC.

Concerning this clone itself: Other DNA sequences in the same sample also yield this CDR3. The rearrangement links TRBV15 to TRBJ2-1, with D unclear. The V and J ends lost 6 bases and 4 bases respectively, with 7 bases between them. CDR3 length equals 12 residues. The germline gives CDR1 LNHNV, CDR2 YYDKDF (reference sequence). The CDR3 here is CATSSGYNEQFF. The CDR3 bases are TGTGCCACCAGTTCAGGATACAATGAGCAGTTCTTC.

This clone appeared a few times. V and J are TRBV5-1 and TRBJ1-2; the D is unclear. This CDR3 is 13 amino acids long. Trimming took 2 bases from V and 7 from J, leaving 12 bases between them. Looked up from germline, CDR1 is SGHRS and CDR2 is YFSETQ. The CDR3 DNA reads TGCGCCAGCAGCTTTCAACAGAACAGTGGCTACACCTTC. It translates to CASSFQQNSGYTF.

This clone was counted a single time. The chain couples TRBV5-1 to TRBJ2-1, with 10 nucleotides matching TRBD2. The germline V gene encodes CDR1 SGHRS and CDR2 YFSETQ. After removal of 1 base from V and 6 bases from J, the junction contained 13 bases not matched to a gene. The CDR3 loop spans 18 amino acids. This CDR3 reads CASSLLYWGTSAGNEQFF. In DNA, the CDR3 is TGCGCCAGCAGCTTGCTCTATTGGGGGACTAGCGCCGGCAATGAGCAGTTCTTC.

The V gene is TRBV15, the J gene TRBJ2-1; 7 bases map to TRBD2. Germline CDR1 and CDR2: LNHNV and YYDKDF (reference sequence). V gave up 3 bases and J gave up 3 bases; unmatched junction bases: 5. This CDR3 has 15 residues. The CDR3 protein is CATSRGVAGYNEQFF. In DNA form, the CDR3 reads TGTGCCACCAGCAGGGGGGTAGCGGGCTACAATGAGCAGTTCTTC.

Turning to this clone: Other DNA sequences within the sample encode an identical CDR3. The CDR3, as DNA: TGTGCCAGCAGCGTAGCGGGATACAATGAGCAGTTCTTC. The encoded protein is CASSVAGYNEQFF. The chain links TRBV9 to TRBJ2-1; D might be TRBD2 (5 bases). Germline CDR1 is SGDLS and CDR2 is YYNGEE. With 0 bases removed from V and 4 bases from J, the gap between germline ends came to 5 bases. The CDR3 consists of 13 residues.

The chain recombines TRBV27 with TRBJ2-2; D call uncertain. CDR1 and CDR2 (germline): MNHEY, SMNVEV (reference sequence). This CDR3 is 13 amino acids long. The V and J ends lost 5 bases and 1 base respectively, with 5 bases between them. CDR3 sequence reads: CASSPMNTGELFF. The CDR3 nucleotides read TGTGCCAGCAGTCCAATGAACACCGGGGAGCTGTTTTTT.

The chain joins TRBV11-2 to TRBJ2-7, with TRBD2 identical over 11 bases. This CDR3 comprises 16 residues. Per the germline V gene, CDR1 is SGHAT and CDR2 is FQNNGV. After removal of 4 bases from V and 7 bases from J, the junction contained 12 bases not matched to a gene. The CDR3 nucleotides read TGTGCCAGCAGCTCACTAGCGGGAGTATCTTCGCGTGAGCAGTACTTC. It is translated as CASSSLAGVSSREQYF.

The chain joins TRBV18 to TRBJ2-2, with D tentatively TRBD2 (6 bases). Germline V gene data show CDR1 as KGHSH and CDR2 as LQKENI. This CDR3 comprises 17 residues. V lost 1 base, J lost 5 bases, and 17 bases lay in between. CDR3: CASSPRYAGIQTGELFF. CDR3 nucleotide sequence: TGTGCCAGCTCACCACGGTACGCGGGGATTCAAACCGGGGAGCTGTTTTTT.

This clone was observed once. V is TRBV19 and J is TRBJ1-4; tentative D call: TRBD1 (5 bases). The ends were cut back, 6 bases at V and 10 bases at J, with 24 bases in the middle. Per the germline V gene, CDR1 is LNHDA and CDR2 is SQIVND (reference sequence). This CDR3 contains 16 residues. In nucleotides, the CDR3 is TGTGCCAGTAGCCCGTGGGGGGAATCAGTTCGGGGAAAACTGTTTTTT. Residues: CASSPWGESVRGKLFF. Using reference TRBV19 and TRBJ1-4 for the parts outside the CDR3, the full variable domain is DGGITQSPKYLFRKEGQNVTLSCEQNLNHDAMYWYRQDPGQGLRLIYYSQIVNDFQKGDIAEGYSVSREKKESFPLTVTSAQKNPTAFYLCASSPWGESVRGKLFFGSGTQLSVL.

As regards this clone: The same CDR3 can be traced to other DNA sequences in this sample. This chain joins TRBV19 and TRBJ2-2; D is possibly TRBD2 (5 bases). The CDR3 sequence is 14 residues long. V lost 1 base and J lost 5, with 8 bases in between. Germline V gives CDR1 LNHDA, CDR2 SQIVND (reference sequence). As DNA, the CDR3 is TGTGCCAGTAGTATAGGTCGGGGAACCGGGGAGCTGTTTTTT. Translation gives CASSIGRGTGELFF.

This clone was seen just once. The chain uses TRBV5-1 and TRBJ2-6; 11 bases line up with TRBD1. This CDR3 region has 17 residues. V gave up 2 bases and J gave up 4 bases; unmatched junction bases: 5. Germline V lookup: CDR1 SGHRS, CDR2 YFSETQ. CDR3 nucleotide sequence: TGCGCCAGCAGCTTCGGACAGGGGGCGCTGGGGGCCAACGTCCTGACTTTC. Translation gives CASSFGQGALGANVLTF.

The genes are TRBV18 and TRBJ2-7; 7 nucleotides agree with TRBD2. The CDR3 contains 16 residues. Germline V lookup: CDR1 KGHSH, CDR2 LQKENI. V trimming: 5 bases; J trimming: 7 bases; junction bases outside the gene matches: 17. CDR3 DNA: TGTGCCAGCTCAAACGGTGCCGGTTCTGCGGGGGTGGAGCAGTACTTC. Protein product: CASSNGAGSAGVEQYF.

This sequence joins TRBV4-1 and TRBJ1-4; D gene uncertain. Trimming took 9 bases from V and 7 from J, leaving 18 bases between them. Germline CDR1 MGHRA, CDR2 YSYEKL. This CDR3 has 14 residues. CDR3 nucleotide sequence: TGCGCCAGTAAGCAGACTCGGATAAGTGAAAAACTGTTTTTT. Residues: CASKQTRISEKLFF.

To note about this clone: Different DNA sequences within this sample yield the same CDR3. The chain joins TRBV11-3 to TRBJ2-5, with D tentatively TRBD2 (5 bases). The germline V gene encodes CDR1 SGHNT and CDR2 YENEEA. Deletions cut 1 base from V and 4 bases from J, with 7 bases between. The CDR3 extends over 13 amino acids. The CDR3 coding sequence is TGTGCCAGCAGCTTAGGAGGGTCAGAGACCCAGTACTTC. Protein sequence: CASSLGGSETQYF.

This chain joins TRBV11-2 and TRBJ2-5; no definite D call. The V and J ends lost 3 bases and 5 bases respectively, with 10 bases between them. The CDR3 length is 13 residues. Germline lookup yields CDR1 SGHAT and CDR2 FQNNGV. In DNA form, the CDR3 reads TGTGCCAGCAGCTTCTCCAGGTTTGAGACCCAGTACTTC. Its translation is CASSFSRFETQYF.

The chain carries TRBV2 and TRBJ2-7; a possible D gene is TRBD2 (6 bases). Germline loops: CDR1 SNHLY, CDR2 FYNNEI. Trimming took off 6 bases at V and 2 bases at J, with 14 bases between the two ends. This CDR3 contains 14 residues. CDR3 residues: CASSRRLEAYEQYF. The CDR3 DNA sequence: TGTGCCAGCAGCCGAAGACTAGAGGCCTACGAGCAGTACTTC.

The chain recombines TRBV2 with TRBJ1-1; weak D call: TRBD1 (6 bases). The V gene lost 1 base and the J gene lost 8 bases, with 14 bases spanning the gap. Germline-derived CDR1 and CDR2 are SNHLY and FYNNEI. The CDR3 runs to 14 residues. CDR3 sequence reads: CASSEVGQTPEAFF. CDR3 nucleotides: TGTGCCAGCAGTGAAGTTGGACAGACCCCCGAAGCTTTCTTT.

The V call is TRBV11-1, the J call TRBJ2-3; D is unresolved. Germline loops: CDR1 SGHAT, CDR2 FQDESV (reference sequence). V shed 1 base and J shed 3 bases, with 14 bases lying between them. This CDR3 is 16 amino acids long. The CDR3 DNA is TGTGCCAGCAGCTTAGGTTCACAGTTTTTGACAGATACGCAGTATTTT. Translated: CASSLGSQFLTDTQYF. Together with reference TRBV11-1 and TRBJ2-3, the CDR3 gives the full variable domain: EAEVAQSPRYKITEKSQAVAFWCDPISGHATLYWYRQILGQGPELLVQFQDESVVDDSQLPKDRFSAERLKGVDSTLKIQPAELGDSAMYLCASSLGSQFLTDTQYFGPGTRLTVL.

The rearrangement links TRBV2 to TRBJ1-5; 7 nucleotides line up with TRBD1. The germline gives CDR1 SNHLY, CDR2 FYNNEI. This CDR3 is built from 15 residues. Unmatched junction bases numbered 5, after V lost 6 bases and J lost 0 bases. The chain's CDR3 is CASSSQGSSNQPQHF. CDR3 DNA: TGTGCCAGCAGCTCACAGGGGAGTAGCAATCAGCCCCAGCATTTT.

The rearrangement uses TRBV24-1 and TRBJ1-1; D possibly corresponds to TRBD1 (5 bases). Germline V gives CDR1 KGHDR, CDR2 SFDVKD. Trimming stripped 2 bases from V and 9 bases from J, with 21 bases between. The CDR3 spans 16 residues. Here the CDR3 reads CATSDSTSGAGTKAFF. CDR3 in DNA: TGTGCCACCAGTGATTCGACCTCCGGGGCTGGGACTAAAGCTTTCTTT.

The gene calls are TRBV2 and TRBJ2-5, with D perhaps TRBD2 (7 bases). This CDR3 comprises 16 residues. V was cut by 0 bases and J by 5 bases, with 16 bases left in between. The germline CDR1 and CDR2 sequences are SNHLY and FYNNEI. CDR3 sequence (DNA): TGTGCCAGCAGTGAAGCGCTTTGGGGGGGGCGGGAGACCCAGTACTTC. It encodes CASSEALWGGRETQYF.

The rearrangement uses TRBV5-5 and TRBJ1-5; 9 bases line up with TRBD1. The germline CDR1 and CDR2 sequences are SGHKS and YYEKEE (reference sequence). J lost 0 bases, V lost 0 bases, and 7 bases had no gene match. CDR3 size: 18 residues. Written as DNA, the CDR3 is TGTGCCAGCAGCTTGGTGGCGGTGGGACAGGGTAGCAATCAGCCCCAGCATTTT. Translating gives CASSLVAVGQGSNQPQHF.

The V call is TRBV4-2, the J call TRBJ1-2; a weak D match, TRBD1 (6 bases). This CDR3 is built from 15 residues. Germline lookup yields CDR1 LGHNA and CDR2 YNFKEQ. Trimming pared 4 bases from V and 6 bases from J, leaving 18 bases between. CDR3 in DNA: TGTGCCAGCAGCCGAGAATTACAGGGTAAGGATGGCTACACCTTC. Translated: CASSRELQGKDGYTF.

V and J are TRBV7-6 and TRBJ1-6; no reliable D call. V was pared by 2 bases and J by 7 bases, with 9 bases between. The germline CDR1 and CDR2 sequences are SGHVS and FNYEAQ. This CDR3 is 14 amino acids long. CDR3 amino acids: CASSLLATNSPLHF. The CDR3 DNA reads TGTGCCAGCAGCTTACTCGCTACGAATTCACCCCTCCACTTT.

The chain combines TRBV10-2 with TRBJ2-1; perhaps TRBD2 as D (7 bases). The CDR3 length is 15 residues. CDR1 and CDR2 (germline): WSHSY, SAAADI. V lost 6 bases and J lost 7, with 19 bases in between. CDR3 nucleotide sequence: TGCGCCAGCAGGGGGGGCGGGAGTGGTGTAAATGAGCAGTTCTTC. Protein sequence: CASRGGGSGVNEQFF.

The chain is built from TRBV5-4 and TRBJ2-7, with a weak D call TRBD1 (6 bases). The CDR3 is 15 residues long. Deletions cut 5 bases from V and 2 bases from J, with 17 bases between. Germline V gene data show CDR1 as SGHNT and CDR2 as YYREEE (reference sequence). The CDR3 here is CASSPTGTRTYEQYF. CDR3 DNA sequence: TGTGCCAGCAGTCCAACCGGGACAAGAACCTACGAGCAGTACTTC.

The chain recombines TRBV15 with TRBJ1-2, with D possibly matching TRBD1 (5 bases). Germline CDR1 is LNHNV and CDR2 is YYDKDF (reference sequence). Trimming cost V 0 bases and J 2 bases, with 10 bases left between them. The CDR3 is 15 amino acids. CDR3 DNA: TGTGCCACCAGCAGAGATCTGAACAGGAACTATGGCTACACCTTC. Amino acids: CATSRDLNRNYGYTF.